These T cell receptor beta chains were read from a single sample in a study of cytomegalovirus exposure and HLA in healthy donors. The table came from immunoSEQ multiplex PCR; TCRdb's copy has only in-frame clones and leaves some out. The data show 110,000 to 150,000 clones, nearly 85% seen once. The material sequenced was PBMCs. Source of these receptors: a male donor in good health and CMV-seronegative. The conserved cysteine and the conserved F or W are not part of the CDR3 here.

v_gene	CDR3aa
TRBV7-9	SSSLVGPANTGELF
TRBV29-1	SVRRPDTEYGYT
TRBV28	ASSPETSGRNEQF
TRBV18	ASSPRLLQGEETQY
TRBV5-1	ASSLSPGRNTEAF
TRBV9	ASSVGGGGTYEQY
TRBV4-3	ASSQDGAGGNNEQF
TRBV5-4	ASSQGGQALFKNEQY
TRBV6-5	ASSYSGQGGYT
TRBV7-2	ASSLRRRGEQF
TRBV6-5	ARAKRTKITDTQY
TRBV2	ASREDSSYEQY
TRBV28	ASSPQTSGPITDTQY
TRBV5-1	ASSLRGDYNEQF
TRBV5-6	ASSPPTSVPYEQY
TRBV6-5	ASSQDRFSGNTIY
TRBV6-5	ASSYSFGTNTDTQY